The TCR beta chain under discussion was sequenced for a study of blood T cell repertoires in COVID-19. Study-wide context: Samples taken during acute and convalescent COVID-19 were collected in the United States, Italy and Spain.

In the study's own analysis: Nucleated cell number was recorded as an estimate derived from reference gene primer amplification. The table came from immunoSEQ multiplex PCR; TCRdb's copy has only in-frame clones and leaves some out. V and J calls and clone size follow that table, whereas D and trimming were derived from the DNA. The table shows about 320,000 clones, with 75% to 85% occurring only once. The CDR3 totals 16 residues. Germline CDR1 SGHDN, CDR2 FVKESK. V was trimmed by 4 bases and J by 4 bases, leaving 18 bases between them. The TCR sequence derives from a human donor in a cohort sampled during active COVID-19. Sequencing input: peripheral blood. This chain connects TRBV14 to TRBJ2-3, with D perhaps matching TRBD1 (6 bases). CDR3 sequence: CASSRVTGVGADTQYF. The CDR3 nucleotides read TGTGCCAGCAGCCGAGTGACAGGAGTTGGGGCAGATACGCAGTATTTT.